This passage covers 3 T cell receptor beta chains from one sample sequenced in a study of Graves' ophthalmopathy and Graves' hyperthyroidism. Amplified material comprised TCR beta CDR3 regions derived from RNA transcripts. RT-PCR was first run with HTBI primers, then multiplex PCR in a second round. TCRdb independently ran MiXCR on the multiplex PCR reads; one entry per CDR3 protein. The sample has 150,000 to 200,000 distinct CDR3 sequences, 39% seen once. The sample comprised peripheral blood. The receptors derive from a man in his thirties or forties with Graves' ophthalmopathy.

This CDR3 reads CASSPPLAGGPGGELFF. The CDR3 nucleotides read TGTGCCAGCAGTCCACCGCTAGCGGGAGGGCCCGGCGGGGAGCTGTTTTTT. The chain carries TRBV11-1 and TRBJ2-2; TRBD2 matches 12 bases. Germline CDR1 reads SGHAT; CDR2 reads FQDESV (reference sequence). J gave up 7 bases and V 6 bases, and 12 bases lay outside the gene matches. The CDR3 is made up of 17 amino acids. Drawing the rest from reference TRBV11-1 and TRBJ2-2, the complete variable domain is EAEVAQSPRYKITEKSQAVAFWCDPISGHATLYWYRQILGQGPELLVQFQDESVVDDSQLPKDRFSAERLKGVDSTLKIQPAELGDSAMYLCASSPPLAGGPGGELFFGEGSRLTVL.

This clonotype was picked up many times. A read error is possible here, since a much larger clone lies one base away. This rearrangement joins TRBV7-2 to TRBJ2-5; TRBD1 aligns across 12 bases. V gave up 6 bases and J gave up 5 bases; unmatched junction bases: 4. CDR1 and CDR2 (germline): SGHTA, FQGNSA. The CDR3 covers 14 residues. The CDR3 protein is CASSWDRGPETQYF. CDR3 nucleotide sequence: TGTGCCAGCAGTTGGGACAGGGGGCCGGAGACCCAGTACTTC.

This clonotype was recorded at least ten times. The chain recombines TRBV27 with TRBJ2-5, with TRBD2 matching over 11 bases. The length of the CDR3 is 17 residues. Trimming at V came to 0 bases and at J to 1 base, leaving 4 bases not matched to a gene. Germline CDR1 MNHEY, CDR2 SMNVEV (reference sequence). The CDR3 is CASSLSWTSGFQETQYF. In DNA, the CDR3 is TGTGCCAGCAGTTTATCGTGGACTAGCGGGTTCCAAGAGACCCAGTACTTC.